The source of this T cell receptor (beta chain) is a study of blood T cell repertoires in COVID-19. Study details: Sources were T cells, B-cell-depleted T cells, or PBMCs; the material itself was cDNA or gDNA.

Original data processing: From reference gene primer amplification, estimates of nucleated cell counts were derived. Profiling relied on immunoSEQ multiplex PCR, and the TCRdb table lists in-frame clones only, not all of them. That table supplies the V and J calls and clone size; D and trimming were determined from the DNA. The sample records 16,000 or so clones, 70% to 90% being singletons. V lost 2 bases and J lost 3, with 14 bases in between. CDR3 size: 15 residues. Looked up from germline, CDR1 is SQVTM and CDR2 is ANQGSEA. The J gene is TRBJ2-1, the V gene TRBV29-1, with D tentatively TRBD1 (6 bases). The clonotype originates from a human donor in a cohort sampled during active COVID-19. Sequencing was carried out using peripheral blood. The CDR3 bases are TGCAGCGTTGAACCTTTTACAGGGTTCTACAATGAGCAGTTCTTC. Amino acids: CSVEPFTGFYNEQFF.